Sequencing of this T cell receptor beta chain was carried out in a study of blood T cells in healthy people across ages. Findings and caveats of the study: Aged donors had fewer naive CD4+ cells and lower diversity than long-lived donors.

Regarding this clonotype: Its antigen is unknown.

Together with a sample-barcoded 5' primer, a J-beta primer mix was included in a second PCR lasting roughly 6 to 12 cycles. TCRdb passed the 5' RACE reads through MiXCR, listing each CDR3 protein once. The sample lists under 1,100,000 distinct CDR3 sequences, under 30% occurring once. This same sample was also part of a study on T cells of mothers and their children. That report adds: A few healthy Caucasian mothers and their six children donated. From each mother came over 8 million TCR beta CDR3 reads, and from each child came 3 million to 3.5 million.

The clonotype was recovered from a girl aged 2-10 years in good health. Sample: blood.

CDR3 sequence (DNA): TGCAGCGGAACCCGGGACCTCACAGATACGCAGTATTTT. Its translation is CSGTRDLTDTQYF. V is TRBV29-1 and J is TRBJ2-3; D may be TRBD1 or TRBD2 (5 bases each). V was clipped by 7 bases and J by 2 bases, with 13 bases between them. Germline CDR1 is SQVTM and CDR2 is ANQGSEA. This CDR3 spans 13 amino acids.